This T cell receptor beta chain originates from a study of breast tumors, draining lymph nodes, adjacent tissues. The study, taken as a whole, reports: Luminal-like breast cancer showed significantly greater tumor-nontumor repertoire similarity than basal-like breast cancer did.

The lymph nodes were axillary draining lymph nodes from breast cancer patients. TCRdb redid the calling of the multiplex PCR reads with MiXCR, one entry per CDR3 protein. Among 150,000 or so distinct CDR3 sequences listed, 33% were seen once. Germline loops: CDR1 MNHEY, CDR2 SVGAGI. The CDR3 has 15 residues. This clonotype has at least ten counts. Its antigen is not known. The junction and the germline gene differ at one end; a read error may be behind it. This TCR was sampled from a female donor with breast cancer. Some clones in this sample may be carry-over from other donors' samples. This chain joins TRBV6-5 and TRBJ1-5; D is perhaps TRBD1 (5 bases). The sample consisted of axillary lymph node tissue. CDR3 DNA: TGTGCCAGCAGTCACTCAGGGATAGGCAATCAGCCCCAGCATTTT. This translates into CASSHSGIGNQPQHF.